This is a list of T cell receptor beta chains from one sample in a study of shared clonotypes between healthy human individuals. Assay used: immunoSEQ multiplex PCR; TCRdb lists only in-frame clones, some missing. Among about 800,000 clones listed, 90% to 98% were seen once. The sequenced material came from naive CD8+ T cells sorted from blood. These receptors came from a man aged 25 to 40 in good health. Both conserved end residues are part of each CDR3. The D gene is left open where the match is weak. Not all rows give a size; the values are once, few, many and, for expanded clones, a class.

length: 12
size: .
J: TRBJ1-1
D: .
V: TRBV4-3
DNA: TGCGCCAGCAGCCAAGCAGGGTCTGAAGCTTTCTTT
CDR3: CASSQAGSEAFF

length: 15
size: .
J: TRBJ2-7
D: TRBD2
V: TRBV27
DNA: TGTGCCAGCAGTTTCTCGAGCGGGAGTTTATACGAGCAGTACTTC
CDR3: CASSFSSGSLYEQYF

length: 15
size: .
J: TRBJ2-1
D: .
V: TRBV11-2
DNA: TGTGCCAGCAGCCCCTCTGGTAGCGGACAGAATGAGCAGTTCTTC
CDR3: CASSPSGSGQNEQFF

length: 17
size: .
J: TRBJ2-7
D: .
V: TRBV28
DNA: TGTGCCAGCAGTTTCCGAGACCGGGGCTACCACTCCTACGAGCAGTACTTC
CDR3: CASSFRDRGYHSYEQYF

length: 15
size: .
J: TRBJ2-7
D: TRBD1
V: TRBV27
DNA: TGTGCCAGCAGCCCAAAGAGGACAGGGCTGGGCGAGCAGTACTTC
CDR3: CASSPKRTGLGEQYF

length: 15
size: .
J: TRBJ2-7
D: .
V: TRBV11-2
DNA: TGTGCCAGCAGAGTAGCAGGGGGGCCCTCCTACGAGCAGTACTTC
CDR3: CASRVAGGPSYEQYF

length: 17
size: .
J: TRBJ1-2
D: .
V: TRBV7-9
DNA: TGTGCCAGCAGCTTAGGAGGCAGGGTAGGCGAAGACTATGGCTACACCTTC
CDR3: CASSLGGRVGEDYGYTF

length: 15
size: .
J: TRBJ2-3
D: .
V: TRBV10-3
DNA: TGTGCCATCAGGGAGGGGGTTATCAACACAGATACGCAGTATTTT
CDR3: CAIREGVINTDTQYF

length: 14
size: .
J: TRBJ2-7
D: .
V: TRBV18
DNA: TGTGCCAGCTCATCGGACGGCGCCTTGGTGGAGCAGTACTTC
CDR3: CASSSDGALVEQYF

length: 13
size: once
J: TRBJ1-2
D: TRBD1
V: TRBV29-1
DNA: TGCAGCGTAGTCAGACAGGGTGGCTATGGCTACACCTTC
CDR3: CSVVRQGGYGYTF

length: 15
size: .
J: TRBJ2-3
D: TRBD1
V: TRBV7-9
DNA: TGTGCCAGCAGCCACCAGGGGGCCAGCACAGATACGCAGTATTTT
CDR3: CASSHQGASTDTQYF

length: 11
size: .
J: TRBJ1-2
D: .
V: TRBV6-6
DNA: TGTGCCAGCAGGCCATTACATGGCTACACCTTC
CDR3: CASRPLHGYTF

length: 17
size: .
J: TRBJ2-6
D: .
V: TRBV9
DNA: TGTGCCAGCAGCGTAGAAGTACTGTGGTCTGGGGCCAACGTCCTGACTTTC
CDR3: CASSVEVLWSGANVLTF

length: 14
size: .
J: TRBJ2-3
D: .
V: TRBV25-1
DNA: TGTGCCAGCAGCTACGGGGGCAGTTCAGATACGCAGTATTTT
CDR3: CASSYGGSSDTQYF

length: 17
size: .
J: TRBJ2-1
D: .
V: TRBV7-6
DNA: TGTGCCAGCAGCACGGAGGGCCCCCCAAGCTCCTACAATGAGCAGTTCTTC
CDR3: CASSTEGPPSSYNEQFF

length: 12
size: .
J: TRBJ2-7
D: .
V: TRBV7-9
DNA: TGTGCCAGCAGCCTCGGATCAGACGAGCAGTACTTC
CDR3: CASSLGSDEQYF

length: 16
size: once
J: TRBJ2-1
D: .
V: TRBV30
DNA: TGTGCCTGGAGCGCAGGCCTTGGCGTTACCTACAATGAGCAGTTCTTC
CDR3: CAWSAGLGVTYNEQFF